This is a list of T cell receptor beta chains from one sample in a study of Graves' ophthalmopathy and Graves' hyperthyroidism. MiXCR, run by TCRdb on the multiplex PCR reads, gives a single entry per CDR3 protein. The sample contains around 1.1 million distinct CDR3 sequences, around a third of which appear only once. Material for sequencing was peripheral blood or thyroid tissue (not recorded which). These receptors originate from an adult man with Graves' hyperthyroidism. Each CDR3 is given with its conserved first and last residue. Fields, in order: V gene, clone size, J gene, D gene, CDR3 DNA, CDR3 protein. D genes are given only for firm matches. Only part of the rows carry a size: once, few, many, or a class if the clone is expanded.

V gene: TRBV7-2
clone size: -
J gene: TRBJ1-1
D gene: -
CDR3 DNA: TGTGCCAGCAGCCAATTTAGACGGCCTGGAGCTTTCTTT
CDR3 protein: CASSQFRRPGAFF

V gene: TRBV13
clone size: many
J gene: TRBJ1-1
D gene: -
CDR3 DNA: TGTGCCAGCAGCCCCCCCCAAGACACCCGAAAGGTCTTT
CDR3 protein: CASSPPQDTRKVF

V gene: TRBV20-1
clone size: many
J gene: TRBJ1-5
D gene: -
CDR3 DNA: TGCAGTGCGCGGGCCAGGGATAGCAATCAGCCCCAGCATTTT
CDR3 protein: CSARARDSNQPQHF

V gene: TRBV20-1
clone size: -
J gene: TRBJ2-2
D gene: -
CDR3 DNA: TGCAGTGCTAATAGCGGGAACACCGGGGAGCTGTTTTTT
CDR3 protein: CSANSGNTGELFF

V gene: TRBV15
clone size: -
J gene: TRBJ2-5
D gene: TRBD2
CDR3 DNA: TGTGCCACCAGCAATAGCGGGAGAGGGCAAGAGACCCAGTACTTC
CDR3 protein: CATSNSGRGQETQYF

V gene: TRBV6-6
clone size: -
J gene: TRBJ2-2
D gene: -
CDR3 DNA: TGTGCCAGCAGTTACTCATGGGTGCCCGGGGAGCTGTTTTTT
CDR3 protein: CASSYSWVPGELFF

V gene: TRBV13
clone size: many
J gene: TRBJ2-5
D gene: -
CDR3 DNA: TGTGCCAGCAGCCAAATCCTAGGGGCGGGTGAGACCCAGTACTTC
CDR3 protein: CASSQILGAGETQYF

V gene: TRBV4-1
clone size: -
J gene: TRBJ2-2
D gene: TRBD2
CDR3 DNA: TGCGCCAGCAGCCAAACGGGACTAGCGGGAACCGGGGAGCTGTTTTTT
CDR3 protein: CASSQTGLAGTGELFF

V gene: TRBV29-1
clone size: -
J gene: TRBJ1-2
D gene: TRBD1
CDR3 DNA: TGCAGCGTAATAGGGACAGATGGTGAAGAGACCTTC
CDR3 protein: CSVIGTDGEETF

V gene: TRBV7-6
clone size: -
J gene: TRBJ1-1
D gene: -
CDR3 DNA: TGTGCCAGCAGCTTAGCAGCAGGGGAAGGAGCTTTCTTT
CDR3 protein: CASSLAAGEGAFF

V gene: TRBV18
clone size: once
J gene: TRBJ2-5
D gene: -
CDR3 DNA: TGTGCCAGCTCACCACCTGTCAGGCAAGAGACCCAGTACTTC
CDR3 protein: CASSPPVRQETQYF

V gene: TRBV5-8
clone size: few
J gene: TRBJ2-5
D gene: -
CDR3 DNA: TGTGCCAGCAGCTTTTTGCGGGCCACGGCCCAGTACTTC
CDR3 protein: CASSFLRATAQYF

V gene: TRBV7-2
clone size: many
J gene: TRBJ2-5
D gene: -
CDR3 DNA: TGTGCCAGCAGCCGTCAAATCGGAGGGCAAGAGACCCAGTACTTC
CDR3 protein: CASSRQIGGQETQYF

V gene: TRBV25-1
clone size: many
J gene: TRBJ1-5
D gene: TRBD1
CDR3 DNA: TGTGCCAGCAGTGAATTAGTGCAGACAGGGGATCGGCAGCCCCAGCATTTT
CDR3 protein: CASSELVQTGDRQPQHF

V gene: TRBV5-8
clone size: many
J gene: TRBJ2-5
D gene: TRBD1
CDR3 DNA: TGTGCCAGCAGCCGGGACAGGGTCGGGGAGACCCAGTACTTC
CDR3 protein: CASSRDRVGETQYF

V gene: TRBV12-3/TRBV12-4
clone size: -
J gene: TRBJ1-3
D gene: -
CDR3 DNA: TGTGCCAGCAGTTTAGATCCATGGCGCTCTGGAAACACCATATATTTT
CDR3 protein: CASSLDPWRSGNTIYF

V gene: TRBV9
clone size: few
J gene: TRBJ2-5
D gene: TRBD2
CDR3 DNA: TGTGCCAGCGGGAGGGCCGAGTCGTTCCAAGAGACCCAGTACTTC
CDR3 protein: CASGRAESFQETQYF

V gene: TRBV7-2
clone size: -
J gene: TRBJ1-2
D gene: -
CDR3 DNA: TGTGCCAGCAGCCTAAGTCGGGGGGCCCAAGGCTACACCTTC
CDR3 protein: CASSLSRGAQGYTF

V gene: TRBV29-1
clone size: many
J gene: TRBJ1-1
D gene: TRBD1
CDR3 DNA: TGCAGCGTTAAACAGGGGAGGGTCACTGAAGCTTTCTTT
CDR3 protein: CSVKQGRVTEAFF

V gene: TRBV20-1
clone size: few
J gene: TRBJ2-7
D gene: TRBD2
CDR3 DNA: TGCAGTGCTAGAGAAGTCGGCGGGAGGGGTCTCTACGAGCAGTACTTC
CDR3 protein: CSAREVGGRGLYEQYF

V gene: TRBV20-1
clone size: -
J gene: TRBJ2-2
D gene: TRBD2
CDR3 DNA: TGCAGTGCGGCAACGGGACTAGCGGGAGGGCCTATTGACGGGGAGCTGTTTTTT
CDR3 protein: CSAATGLAGGPIDGELFF

V gene: TRBV6-5
clone size: -
J gene: TRBJ1-4
D gene: TRBD1
CDR3 DNA: TGTGCCAGCAGTTACCCGGACAGGGCGGCCGTGAATGAAAAACTGTTTTTT
CDR3 protein: CASSYPDRAAVNEKLFF

V gene: TRBV2
clone size: -
J gene: TRBJ1-2
D gene: TRBD1
CDR3 DNA: TGTGCCAGCAGCACGACAGGGTCCGGAGGCTACACCTTC
CDR3 protein: CASSTTGSGGYTF

V gene: TRBV2
clone size: -
J gene: TRBJ2-5
D gene: TRBD1
CDR3 DNA: TGTGCCAGCCGGGCATACGGGACAGCCGAAGAGACCCAGTACTTC
CDR3 protein: CASRAYGTAEETQYF

V gene: TRBV28
clone size: few
J gene: TRBJ1-6
D gene: -
CDR3 DNA: TGTGCCAGCAGTTCTCGCGGAGTTTCGGGTTCACCCCTCCACTTT
CDR3 protein: CASSSRGVSGSPLHF

V gene: TRBV15
clone size: many
J gene: TRBJ1-5
D gene: -
CDR3 DNA: TGTGCCACCAGCAGTCCCGACAGAAATCAGCCCCAGCATTTT
CDR3 protein: CATSSPDRNQPQHF

V gene: TRBV2
clone size: once
J gene: TRBJ2-1
D gene: -
CDR3 DNA: TGTGCCAGCACCAAGGATTCAAATGAGCAGTTCTTC
CDR3 protein: CASTKDSNEQFF

V gene: TRBV5-5
clone size: many
J gene: TRBJ1-5
D gene: -
CDR3 DNA: TGTGCCAGCGGAGTAAGAGGCAATCAGCCCCAGCATTTT
CDR3 protein: CASGVRGNQPQHF

V gene: TRBV7-9
clone size: once
J gene: TRBJ1-3
D gene: TRBD1
CDR3 DNA: TGTGCCAGCAGCTTAGCCGGACAGGGAATTGGAAACACCATATATTTT
CDR3 protein: CASSLAGQGIGNTIYF

V gene: TRBV11-2
clone size: -
J gene: TRBJ1-5
D gene: -
CDR3 DNA: TGTGCCAGCAGCTTAGAGGCAGGGCAGCATTTT
CDR3 protein: CASSLEAGQHF

V gene: TRBV7-9
clone size: many
J gene: TRBJ2-7
D gene: -
CDR3 DNA: TGTGCCAGCAGTATCACACGAGGGTACGAGCAGTACTTC
CDR3 protein: CASSITRGYEQYF

V gene: TRBV29-1
clone size: many
J gene: TRBJ2-2
D gene: -
CDR3 DNA: TGCAGCGCCGCCCAGAACACCGGGGAGCTGTTTTTT
CDR3 protein: CSAAQNTGELFF

V gene: TRBV9
clone size: -
J gene: TRBJ1-6
D gene: TRBD1
CDR3 DNA: TGTGCCAGCAGCCAGGACAGGGCCGAACCCCTCCACTTT
CDR3 protein: CASSQDRAEPLHF

V gene: TRBV2
clone size: many
J gene: TRBJ1-1
D gene: -
CDR3 DNA: TGTGCCACCTTCGGACAGATGAACACTGAAGCTTTCTTT
CDR3 protein: CATFGQMNTEAFF

V gene: TRBV7-8
clone size: many
J gene: TRBJ1-5
D gene: -
CDR3 DNA: TGTGCCAGCAGCTTAGTGGCAGGGTCTCCTCAGCCCCAGCATTTT
CDR3 protein: CASSLVAGSPQPQHF

V gene: TRBV20-1
clone size: few
J gene: TRBJ2-7
D gene: TRBD2
CDR3 DNA: TGCAGTGCTAGGGACCCCAGCGGGGGAGCCTACGAGCAGTACTTC
CDR3 protein: CSARDPSGGAYEQYF

V gene: TRBV5-1
clone size: -
J gene: TRBJ1-1
D gene: -
CDR3 DNA: TGCGCCAGCAACGGAGGGCAGGGGCTCAAAGCTTTCTTT
CDR3 protein: CASNGGQGLKAFF

V gene: TRBV5-8
clone size: many
J gene: TRBJ2-2
D gene: -
CDR3 DNA: TGTGCCAGCAGCTTGGTATGGGGGCTCGACACCGGGGAGCTGTTTTTT
CDR3 protein: CASSLVWGLDTGELFF

V gene: TRBV9
clone size: many
J gene: TRBJ1-3
D gene: -
CDR3 DNA: TGTGCCAGCAGCGTGGGCTCCATCTCTGGAAACACCATATATTTT
CDR3 protein: CASSVGSISGNTIYF

V gene: TRBV20-1
clone size: -
J gene: TRBJ1-5
D gene: TRBD1
CDR3 DNA: TGCAGTGCCGGGACAGGTTGGGGGGATCAGCCCCAGCATTTT
CDR3 protein: CSAGTGWGDQPQHF

V gene: TRBV10-2
clone size: many
J gene: TRBJ1-6
D gene: -
CDR3 DNA: TGCGCCAGCAGTGAGTCGATGGGACGGTATAATTCACCCCTCCACTTT
CDR3 protein: CASSESMGRYNSPLHF

V gene: TRBV29-1
clone size: once
J gene: TRBJ1-1
D gene: -
CDR3 DNA: TGCAGCGGGCTAGAAGCTTTCTTT
CDR3 protein: CSGLEAFF

V gene: TRBV6-5
clone size: -
J gene: TRBJ2-2
D gene: TRBD1
CDR3 DNA: TGTGCCAGCAGCCCTTACAGGGGGCTGACCGGGGAGCTGTTTTTT
CDR3 protein: CASSPYRGLTGELFF

V gene: TRBV2
clone size: many
J gene: TRBJ2-7
D gene: -
CDR3 DNA: TGTGCCAGCAGTGCGCAGGGGCAATCCTACGAGCAGTACTTC
CDR3 protein: CASSAQGQSYEQYF

V gene: TRBV29-1
clone size: -
J gene: TRBJ2-7
D gene: -
CDR3 DNA: TGCAGCGTTCTGACAGATCGACGGGACGAGCAGTACTTC
CDR3 protein: CSVLTDRRDEQYF

V gene: TRBV2
clone size: many
J gene: TRBJ1-1
D gene: -
CDR3 DNA: TGTGCCAGCAGCCAAAAGGAGGGGTCTGAAGCTTTCTTT
CDR3 protein: CASSQKEGSEAFF

V gene: TRBV7-6
clone size: many
J gene: TRBJ1-1
D gene: -
CDR3 DNA: TGTGCCAGCAGCTTGGGGAGTACATGGCAGAGGACTGAAGCTTTCTTT
CDR3 protein: CASSLGSTWQRTEAFF

V gene: TRBV11-2
clone size: many
J gene: TRBJ1-2
D gene: TRBD1
CDR3 DNA: TGTGCCAGCAGCTTGGATAACAGGGGAGTATATGGCTACACCTTC
CDR3 protein: CASSLDNRGVYGYTF

V gene: TRBV7-2
clone size: many
J gene: TRBJ1-3
D gene: -
CDR3 DNA: TGTGCCAGCAGCCAGACTGCCTCTGGAAACACCATATATTTT
CDR3 protein: CASSQTASGNTIYF

V gene: TRBV6-1
clone size: -
J gene: TRBJ1-2
D gene: -
CDR3 DNA: TGTGCCAGCAGCTACCCGAATGGCTACACCTTC
CDR3 protein: CASSYPNGYTF

V gene: TRBV29-1
clone size: -
J gene: TRBJ1-5
D gene: -
CDR3 DNA: TGCAGCGTGGGCGGGTCTGGTCAGCCCCAGCATTTT
CDR3 protein: CSVGGSGQPQHF

V gene: TRBV12-3/TRBV12-4
clone size: -
J gene: TRBJ1-2
D gene: -
CDR3 DNA: TGTGCCAGCAGTTTAGGATTAGGGTCAGGGAAGAACTATGGCTACACCTTC
CDR3 protein: CASSLGLGSGKNYGYTF

V gene: TRBV7-9
clone size: many
J gene: TRBJ2-7
D gene: -
CDR3 DNA: TGTGCCAGCAGCTTTAAACCGTACGAGCAGTACTTC
CDR3 protein: CASSFKPYEQYF

V gene: TRBV20-1
clone size: -
J gene: TRBJ1-1
D gene: TRBD1
CDR3 DNA: TGCAGTGCTACCCTCCCGGGACAGGAGGGGTCTGAAGCTTTCTTT
CDR3 protein: CSATLPGQEGSEAFF

V gene: TRBV20-1
clone size: -
J gene: TRBJ1-2
D gene: TRBD1
CDR3 DNA: TGCAGTGCTAGGGGGACAGGGGGTAACTATGGCTACACCTTC
CDR3 protein: CSARGTGGNYGYTF

V gene: TRBV29-1
clone size: -
J gene: TRBJ1-5
D gene: TRBD1
CDR3 DNA: TGCAGCGTTTACCGGGACAGACCCAATCAGCCCCAGCATTTT
CDR3 protein: CSVYRDRPNQPQHF

V gene: TRBV19
clone size: -
J gene: TRBJ1-4
D gene: TRBD1
CDR3 DNA: TGTGCCAGTAGTGCCAGGGGGGGCAAGGCAACTAATGAAAAACTGTTTTTT
CDR3 protein: CASSARGGKATNEKLFF